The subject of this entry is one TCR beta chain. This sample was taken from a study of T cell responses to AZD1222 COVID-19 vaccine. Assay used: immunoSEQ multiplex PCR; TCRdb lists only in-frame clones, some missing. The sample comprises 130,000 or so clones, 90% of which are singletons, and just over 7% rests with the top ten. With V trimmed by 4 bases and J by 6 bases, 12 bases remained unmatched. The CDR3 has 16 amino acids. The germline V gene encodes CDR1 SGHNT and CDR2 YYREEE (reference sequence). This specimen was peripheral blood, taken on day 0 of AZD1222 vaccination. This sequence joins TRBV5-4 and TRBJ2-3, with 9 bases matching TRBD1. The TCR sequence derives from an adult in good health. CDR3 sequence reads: CASSTGQGRIPDTQYF. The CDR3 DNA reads TGTGCCAGCAGCACCGGACAGGGGAGGATCCCGGATACGCAGTATTTT. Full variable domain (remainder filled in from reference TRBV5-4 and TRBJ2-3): ETGVTQSPTHLIKTRGQQVTLRCSSQSGHNTVSWYQQALGQGPQFIFQYYREEENGRGNFPPRFSGLQFPNYSSELNVNALELDDSALYLCASSTGQGRIPDTQYFGPGTRLTVL.